These 32 T cell receptor beta chains were all obtained from the same sample, sequenced in a study of Tregs in tolerant kidney transplant recipients (dated by TCRdb to between 2018 and 2021). The library was obtained by the immunoSEQ multiplex PCR assay. TCRdb provides this immuneACCESS table in a form limited to in-frame rearrangements. Some clones are lacking; in checked studies, under half of them reflect an unresolved V gene, and why the rest are absent is not known. Within this sample are about 15,000 clones, with roughly 92% of them counted one time only. The ten biggest clones cover under 15% of the sample. The specimen sequenced was CD8+ T cells from blood. Every receptor here comes from a human donor in good health.

The chain couples TRBV29-1 to TRBJ2-3; 8 bases agree with TRBD1. This CDR3 is 15 amino acids long. The germline V gene encodes CDR1 SQVTM and CDR2 ANQGSEA. J was trimmed by 5 bases and V by 3 bases; bases with no gene match: 10. The CDR3 DNA reads TGCAGCGTTGAGCCAGGGGGCCTTGGAATAGATACGCAGTATTTT. Translating gives CSVEPGGLGIDTQYF.

This clone was picked up one time. The chain is built from TRBV27 and TRBJ2-3; maybe TRBD2 (6 bases). The ends were cut back, 5 bases at V and 5 bases at J, with 20 bases in the middle. The germline V gene encodes CDR1 MNHEY and CDR2 SMNVEV (reference sequence). The CDR3 has 16 residues. The CDR3 coding sequence is TGTGCCAGCAGTCCGGGGAGGAGAGGGAATATAGATACGCAGTATTTT. Translated, it gives CASSPGRRGNIDTQYF.

V usage is TRBV6-5 and J usage is TRBJ1-2; D call uncertain. Germline V gene lookup returns CDR1 MNHEY and CDR2 SVGAGI. Trimming removed 0 bases from V and 0 bases from J, with 8 bases in between. The CDR3 runs to 15 residues. The CDR3, as DNA: TGTGCCAGCAGTTACTCCCAGACACCTAACTATGGCTACACCTTC. It translates to CASSYSQTPNYGYTF.

The CDR3 is CASRPSSGGRETQYF. The DNA of the CDR3 is TGCGCCAGCAGGCCCTCTAGCGGGGGGAGAGAGACCCAGTACTTC. The chain uses TRBV5-1 and TRBJ2-5; TRBD2 agrees at 11 bases. There are 15 residues in the CDR3. Germline CDR1 SGHRS, CDR2 YFSETQ. After removal of 5 bases from V and 4 bases from J, the junction contained 7 bases not matched to a gene.

The gene calls are TRBV29-1 and TRBJ2-7; D unresolved. CDR1 and CDR2 from the germline V gene are SQVTM and ANQGSEA. Trimming took off 6 bases at V and 0 bases at J, with 12 bases between the two ends. CDR3 length equals 13 residues. CDR3 sequence (DNA): TGCAGCGTAGTCCCCAGGTTCTCCTACGAGCAGTACTTC. Translated, it gives CSVVPRFSYEQYF.

This clone has only one observation. The chain is built from TRBV5-1 and TRBJ1-1, with D possibly being TRBD1 (5 bases). CDR3 size: 14 residues. The V end lost 1 base, the J end lost 4 bases, and 11 bases lay between the germline ends. Germline V gene data show CDR1 as SGHRS and CDR2 as YFSETQ. The CDR3 sequence: CASSLRGGGTEAFF. As DNA, the CDR3 is TGCGCCAGCAGCTTGAGGGGCGGGGGCACTGAAGCTTTCTTT. Full variable domain (missing parts from reference TRBV5-1 and TRBJ1-1): KAGVTQTPRYLIKTRGQQVTLSCSPISGHRSVSWYQQTPGQGLQFLFEYFSETQRNKGNFPGRFSGRQFSNSRSEMNVSTLELGDSALYLCASSLRGGGTEAFFGQGTRLTVV.

The rearrangement joins TRBV6-6 to TRBJ1-6; TRBD1 matches 7 bases. Germline-derived CDR1 and CDR2 are MNHNY and SVGAGI (reference sequence). Trimming cost V 5 bases and J 9 bases; bases outside gene matches: 10. The CDR3 runs to 15 residues. CDR3 residues: CASSHLDRDASPLHF. The CDR3 nucleotides are TGTGCCAGCAGTCATCTAGACAGGGACGCTTCACCCCTCCACTTT.

V usage is TRBV7-9 and J usage is TRBJ1-1; D perhaps matches TRBD1 (5 bases). V lost 5 bases, J lost 8 bases, and 12 bases lay in between. This CDR3 is built from 12 residues. CDR1 and CDR2 (germline): SEHNR, FQNEAQ (reference sequence). CDR3 nucleotide sequence: TGTGCCAGCAGCGGGACTGGGCCGGAAGCTTTCTTT. Protein sequence: CASSGTGPEAFF.

The table lists this clone with a count of one. Other DNA sequences in this specimen translate into the identical CDR3. V gene TRBV4-2 combines with J gene TRBJ1-5; TRBD1 aligns across 9 bases. Germline V gives CDR1 LGHNA, CDR2 YNFKEQ. The J segment lost 3 bases and the V segment lost 4 bases, leaving 4 bases of the junction unmatched. This CDR3 is built from 15 residues. CDR3: CASSRWDRDNQPQHF. In DNA form, the CDR3 reads TGTGCCAGCAGCCGCTGGGACAGGGACAATCAGCCCCAGCATTTT.

J is TRBJ2-2 and V is TRBV27, with TRBD1 matching 9 bases. Trimming removed 5 bases from V and 4 bases from J; junction bases left unmatched: 2. Germline V gene lookup returns CDR1 MNHEY and CDR2 SMNVEV (reference sequence). The CDR3 totals 14 residues. This CDR3 reads CASSPGQGTGELFF. CDR3 DNA sequence: TGTGCCAGCAGTCCGGGACAGGGCACCGGGGAGCTGTTTTTT.

The chain has TRBV30 and TRBJ2-3; D not resolved. This CDR3 contains 12 residues. V lost 0 bases and J 6 bases, leaving 7 bases between the germline ends. CDR1 is GTSNPN, CDR2 SVGIG, per germline (reference sequence). CDR3 DNA sequence: TGTGCCTGGAGTGTTGGGCCTGATACGCAGTATTTT. Protein: CAWSVGPDTQYF.

This rearrangement joins TRBV10-3 to TRBJ1-2; 9 nucleotides line up with TRBD1. Germline loops: CDR1 ENHRY, CDR2 SYGVKD. The CDR3 extends over 17 amino acids. The V gene end was trimmed by 4 bases and the J gene end by 3 bases; junction bases not matched to a gene: 12. In DNA form, the CDR3 reads TGTGCCATCAGTGGAGGGACAGGGCTTGGCGATTACTATGGCTACACCTTC. Amino acids: CAISGGTGLGDYYGYTF.

CDR3 bases: TGTGCCAGCAGCAACAATGAGCAGTTCTTC. It yields the protein CASSNNEQFF. The chain is built from TRBV6-6 and TRBJ2-1; D not resolved. The V and J ends lost 6 bases and 5 bases respectively, with 2 bases between them. Germline CDR1 is MNHNY and CDR2 is SVGAGI (reference sequence). This CDR3 region has 10 residues.

This chain links TRBV6-1 with TRBJ2-7, with D possibly matching TRBD1 (6 bases). The V gene lost 3 bases and the J gene lost 1 base, with 16 bases spanning the gap. The CDR3 runs 16 residues. Germline-derived CDR1 and CDR2 are MNHNS and SASEGT. The CDR3 bases are TGTGCCAGCAGTGACCCCGACAATGACAGGTCCTACGAGCAGTACTTC. Its translation: CASSDPDNDRSYEQYF.

This chain connects TRBV7-9 to TRBJ1-3; a possible D gene is TRBD1 (5 bases). This CDR3 is 12 amino acids long. CDR1 and CDR2 from the germline V gene are SEHNR and FQNEAQ (reference sequence). Deletions cut 8 bases from V and 3 bases from J, with 8 bases between. This CDR3 reads CASDGGGNTIYF. CDR3 nucleotide sequence: TGTGCCAGCGATGGGGGTGGAAACACCATATATTTT.

The gene calls are TRBV19 and TRBJ1-1; 7 bases align to TRBD1. CDR1 is LNHDA, CDR2 SQIVND, per germline (reference sequence). The CDR3 totals 14 residues. V lost 6 bases, J lost 2 bases, and 6 bases stayed unmatched. CDR3 amino acids: CASSLGQTNTEAFF. The CDR3 DNA is TGTGCCAGTAGCTTGGGACAGACTAACACTGAAGCTTTCTTT. The full variable domain, completed using reference TRBV19 and TRBJ1-1, is DGGITQSPKYLFRKEGQNVTLSCEQNLNHDAMYWYRQDPGQGLRLIYYSQIVNDFQKGDIAEGYSVSREKKESFPLTVTSAQKNPTAFYLCASSLGQTNTEAFFGQGTRLTVV.

J is TRBJ2-7 and V is TRBV14; D gene unclear. V lost 1 base and J 2 bases, leaving 9 bases between the germline ends. The CDR3 covers 14 residues. Germline V gene lookup returns CDR1 SGHDN and CDR2 FVKESK. The CDR3 DNA follows: TGTGCCAGCAGCCAAGCTCTAGTCCCCTACGAGCAGTACTTC. Translated: CASSQALVPYEQYF. Complete variable domain (other parts from reference TRBV14 and TRBJ2-7): EAGVTQFPSHSVIEKGQTVTLRCDPISGHDNLYWYRRVMGKEIKFLLHFVKESKQDESGMPNNRFLAERTGGTYSTLKVQPAELEDSGVYFCASSQALVPYEQYFGPGTRLTVT.

The rearrangement uses TRBV4-1 and TRBJ2-3; unclear D gene. Germline CDR1 reads MGHRA; CDR2 reads YSYEKL. The CDR3 length is 12 residues. Trimming shortened V by 1 base and J by 4 bases, and 3 bases separated the two germline ends. In nucleotides, the CDR3 is TGCGCCAGCAGCCAAGGGGCAGATACGCAGTATTTT. Its translation: CASSQGADTQYF.

V usage is TRBV11-2 and J usage is TRBJ1-1; D gene uncertain. The CDR3 totals 15 residues. V gave up 3 bases and J gave up 4 bases, with 15 bases separating them. From germline, CDR1 is SGHAT and CDR2 FQNNGV. Written as DNA, the CDR3 is TGTGCCAGCAGCTTTTGCAAGGTTTGTGTCACTGAAGCTTTCTTT. This gives the protein CASSFCKVCVTEAFF. Full variable domain (rest looked up from reference TRBV11-2 and TRBJ1-1): EAGVAQSPRYKIIEKRQSVAFWCNPISGHATLYWYQQILGQGPKLLIQFQNNGVVDDSQLPKDRFSAERLKGVDSTLKIQPAKLEDSAVYLCASSFCKVCVTEAFFGQGTRLTVV.

This chain links TRBV9 with TRBJ2-7, with D perhaps TRBD1 (5 bases). The CDR3 totals 15 residues. With 3 bases removed from V and 5 bases from J, the gap between germline ends came to 18 bases. Germline V gives CDR1 SGDLS, CDR2 YYNGEE. The CDR3 reads CASSAGQGMIHEQYF. The CDR3 DNA sequence: TGTGCCAGCAGCGCCGGGCAGGGTATGATACACGAGCAGTACTTC.

V is TRBV30 and J is TRBJ2-7; D is perhaps TRBD1 or TRBD2 (5 bases each). The CDR3 spans 11 residues. In germline, CDR1 is GTSNPN, CDR2 SVGIG (reference sequence). Trimming stripped 2 bases from V and 7 bases from J, with 9 bases between. In DNA, the CDR3 is TGTGCCTGGAGTCTTGGGGGAGAGCAGTACTTC. Protein sequence: CAWSLGGEQYF.

V and J are TRBV4-1 and TRBJ1-5, with D tentatively TRBD1 (5 bases). Germline V gene data show CDR1 as MGHRA and CDR2 as YSYEKL. V lost 2 bases, J lost 4 bases, and 12 bases lay in between. The CDR3 sequence is 15 residues long. Written as DNA, the CDR3 is TGCGCCAGCAGCCAAACCCAAGGGGCGAATCAGCCCCAGCATTTT. The encoded protein is CASSQTQGANQPQHF.

This clone was seen just once. This chain links TRBV6-5 with TRBJ2-7, with a tentative D call TRBD1 (6 bases). Trimming left V 7 bases short and J 3 bases short, with 16 bases between. Germline lookup yields CDR1 MNHEY and CDR2 SVGAGI. The CDR3 totals 14 residues. CDR3 amino acids: CASTGQWANYEQYF. The CDR3 DNA is TGTGCCAGCACAGGACAGTGGGCTAACTACGAGCAGTACTTC.

The chain recombines TRBV4-1 with TRBJ2-3; 11 positions agree with TRBD2. V shed 4 bases and J 4 bases; nucleotides not matched to a gene: 4. Germline V gives CDR1 MGHRA, CDR2 YSYEKL. The CDR3 sequence is 15 residues long. The CDR3 region has the DNA TGCGCCAGCAGCCGAGGGACTAGCGGCGCAGATACGCAGTATTTT. It translates to CASSRGTSGADTQYF.

V is TRBV9 and J is TRBJ2-2; D might be TRBD1 (6 bases). V gave up 0 bases and J gave up 4 bases, with 10 bases separating them. The CDR3 length is 15 residues. Germline CDR1 and CDR2: SGDLS and YYNGEE. In nucleotides, the CDR3 is TGTGCCAGCAGCGTAGATGGACAGATCACCGGGGAGCTGTTTTTT. This gives the protein CASSVDGQITGELFF.

The chain joins TRBV7-8 to TRBJ2-7, with no clear D. CDR1 and CDR2 (germline): SGHVS, FQNEAQ. The CDR3 loop spans 13 amino acids. Deletions cut 0 bases from V and 3 bases from J, with 6 bases between. CDR3 sequence (DNA): TGTGCCAGCAGCTTAGCGGGCCTCTACGAGCAGTACTTC. Translating gives CASSLAGLYEQYF.

The gene calls are TRBV9 and TRBJ1-3; D might be TRBD1 (6 bases). CDR3 length: 15 residues. From germline, CDR1 is SGDLS and CDR2 YYNGEE. V was trimmed by 2 bases and J by 2 bases, leaving 11 bases between them. CDR3 sequence reads: CASSVEQGAGNTIYF. The CDR3 DNA reads TGTGCCAGCAGCGTCGAACAGGGCGCTGGAAACACCATATATTTT.

The gene calls are TRBV12-5 and TRBJ2-5; D gene uncertain. Per the germline V gene, CDR1 is LGHNT and CDR2 is FRNRAP. Trimming pared 4 bases from V and 5 bases from J, leaving 8 bases between. The CDR3 is 12 amino acids. The CDR3: CASGWTSETQYF. CDR3 bases: TGTGCTAGTGGTTGGACGTCGGAGACCCAGTACTTC.

A note on this clone: One end of the junction varies from germline; a read error may be responsible. The sample holds other DNA sequences that translate to the same CDR3. This chain links TRBV30 with TRBJ2-7; 7 nucleotides agree with TRBD2. Germline V CDR1 and CDR2: GTSNPN, SVGIG (reference sequence). The CDR3 totals 13 residues. The DNA of the CDR3 is TGTGCCTGGAAGGCCAAAGGGGACTACGAGCAATACTTC. Amino acids: CAWKAKGDYEQYF.

This chain links TRBV7-2 with TRBJ2-5; the match to TRBD2 covers 9 bases. V shed 2 bases and J 1 base; nucleotides not matched to a gene: 8. The CDR3 length is 17 residues. The germline V gene encodes CDR1 SGHTA and CDR2 FQGNSA. The CDR3 DNA reads TGTGCCAGCAGCTTATTATGGTCTAGCGGGACCCAAGAGACCCAGTACTTC. Protein product: CASSLLWSSGTQETQYF.

The gene calls are TRBV7-3 and TRBJ1-1; D unclear. With 0 bases removed from V and 3 bases from J, the gap between germline ends came to 11 bases. The CDR3 is made up of 15 amino acids. The germline gives CDR1 SGHTA, CDR2 FQGTGA. CDR3 sequence: CASSLTAALHTEAFF. The CDR3 region has the DNA TGTGCCAGCAGCTTAACGGCAGCTCTGCACACTGAAGCTTTCTTT.

The chain carries TRBV7-9 and TRBJ2-5, with TRBD2 as a possible D gene (6 bases). CDR3 length equals 13 residues. Trimming pared 5 bases from V and 5 bases from J, leaving 12 bases between. Looked up from germline, CDR1 is SEHNR and CDR2 is FQNEAQ (reference sequence). Written as DNA, the CDR3 is TGTGCCAGCAGCGTGACTAGTGGGGAGACCCAGTACTTC. It is translated as CASSVTSGETQYF.